The present T cell receptor (beta chain) was sequenced within a study of beta chain features in type 1 diabetes. TCRB transcripts that were expressed got sequenced, as all of the isolated RNA had been reverse transcribed. The protocol was immunoSEQ multiplex PCR, while the TCRdb copy is restricted to in-frame clones and leaves out a portion. The table lists about 38,000 clones, about 64% of them singletons. Looked up from germline, CDR1 is SGHRS and CDR2 is YFSETQ. V was clipped by 0 bases and J by 7 bases; unmatched bases: 8. This CDR3 has 16 residues. The receptor was isolated from a woman aged 30 to 39 in good health. Sequencing used Tregs from blood. This chain uses TRBV5-1 with TRBJ2-1, with 9 bases lining up with TRBD2. The CDR3 DNA reads as TGCGCCAGCAGCTTGGCACCTAGCGGGATAAGGAATGAGCAGTTCTTC. It codes for CASSLAPSGIRNEQFF.